This T cell receptor (beta chain) was documented in a study of blood T cell repertoires in COVID-19. Those who participated ranged in age from roughly 18 to 89 years and resided in under 25 US areas. Profiling relied on immunoSEQ multiplex PCR, and the TCRdb table lists in-frame clones only, not all of them. The data show a few hundred thousand clones, with about 80% seen just once and around 3.6% held by the top ten. Sequenced: PBMCs or T cells enriched from blood (not recorded which). This clonotype was sampled from a man aged 45-65 years who had recovered from COVID-19.

The chain's CDR3 is CASSSLSGSKSDTQYF. The CDR3 nucleotides read TGTGCCAGCTCTAGCCTTAGCGGGAGCAAGTCAGATACGCAGTATTTT. The chain joins TRBV18 to TRBJ2-3, with 9 bases matching TRBD2. The CDR3 is 16 residues long. The ends lost 6 bases at V and 4 bases at J; junction bases unmatched: 11. Germline CDR1 reads KGHSH; CDR2 reads LQKENI.